These 25 T cell receptor beta chains were all obtained from the same sample, sequenced in a study of lymphopenia after photon versus proton radiotherapy. Libraries were prepared by immunoSEQ multiplex PCR; TCRdb keeps only in-frame clonotypes and omits some of them. The data contain 15,000 or so clones, 65% to 85% of them singletons. The source was peripheral blood, collected from a patient treated with photon-based radiotherapy. These receptors originate from a man aged 50-59 years with gastric cancer.

A few counts support this clone. This chain connects TRBV9 to TRBJ1-3; D is possibly TRBD1 (5 bases). V was trimmed by 1 base and J by 9 bases, leaving 11 bases between them. Germline CDR1 SGDLS, CDR2 YYNGEE. This CDR3 spans 13 amino acids. As DNA, the CDR3 is TGTGCCAGCAGCGTACCACAGGAGAGCACCATATATTTT. The encoded protein is CASSVPQESTIYF.

The chain carries TRBV7-9 and TRBJ2-7, with TRBD2 matching over 8 bases. Germline V gene lookup returns CDR1 SEHNR and CDR2 FQNEAQ (reference sequence). With 5 bases clipped from V and 5 bases from J, the junction kept 5 bases outside the gene matches. This CDR3 has 13 residues. CDR3: CASSPNGRDEQYV. CDR3 DNA: TGTGCCAGCAGCCCTAACGGGAGGGACGAGCAGTACGTC.

The chain uses TRBV4-1 and TRBJ2-6, with D possibly matching TRBD1 (5 bases). The V end lost 0 bases, the J end lost 10 bases, and 10 bases lay between the germline ends. This CDR3 spans 14 amino acids. CDR1 and CDR2 (germline): MGHRA, YSYEKL. CDR3 amino acids: CASSQDGARNVLTF. CDR3 sequence (DNA): TGCGCCAGCAGCCAAGATGGGGCCCGTAACGTCCTGACTTTC.

The chain has TRBV10-2 and TRBJ2-5; D unclear. The end of the DNA is better explained by TRBJ2-7, so the J call may be wrong. CDR1 and CDR2 (germline): WSHSY, SAAADI. The CDR3 consists of 12 residues. This CDR3 reads CASSEPFREQYF. As DNA, the CDR3 is TGCGCCAGCAGTGAGCCCTTCCGCGAGCAGTACTTC.

The chain is built from TRBV7-9 and TRBJ2-1, with 11 bases identical to TRBD1. Germline values: CDR1 SEHNR, CDR2 FQNEAQ (reference sequence). Unmatched junction bases numbered 6, after V lost 3 bases and J lost 8 bases. The CDR3 sequence is 15 residues long. CDR3 protein: CASSFGTGGRDEQFF. CDR3 nucleotides: TGTGCCAGCAGCTTCGGGACAGGGGGGAGGGATGAGCAGTTCTTC.

V and J are TRBV6-1 and TRBJ1-1; D remains ambiguous. V was shortened by 2 bases and J by 8 bases, with 9 bases between the two germline ends. The CDR3 is 12 residues long. The V gene's germline CDR1 is MNHNS and CDR2 SASEGT. The CDR3 sequence is CASSESGGEAFF. The CDR3 DNA is TGTGCCAGCAGTGAAAGTGGTGGCGAAGCTTTCTTT.

V usage is TRBV16 and J usage is TRBJ1-1, with D hard to call. Germline V gene lookup returns CDR1 KGHSY and CDR2 FQNENV. V lost 0 bases and J 6 bases, leaving 8 bases between the germline ends. The CDR3 is 13 amino acids. The CDR3 region has the DNA TGTGCCAGCAGCCAATCCACGAGGGCTGAAGCTTTCTTT. It encodes CASSQSTRAEAFF.

The J gene is TRBJ1-3, the V gene TRBV13, with 9 bases lining up with TRBD1. With 5 bases clipped from V and 4 bases from J, the junction kept 9 bases outside the gene matches. Germline V gene sequence: CDR1 PRHDT, CDR2 FYEKMQ (reference sequence). The CDR3 consists of 16 residues. CDR3 bases: TGTGCCAGCAGCGTTAGGAGGACAGGGGTGGGAAACACCATATATTTT. Protein product: CASSVRRTGVGNTIYF.

The chain links TRBV10-2 to TRBJ2-2; D possibly corresponds to TRBD2 (7 bases). CDR3 length equals 14 residues. Trimming cost V 8 bases and J 2 bases, with 12 bases left between them. CDR1 is WSHSY, CDR2 SAAADI, per germline. The CDR3 DNA follows: TGCGCCAGCGGGGGGGGGCCCAACACCGGGGAGCTGTTTTTT. It yields the protein CASGGGPNTGELFF.

The V call is TRBV5-1, the J call TRBJ2-5; D is unresolved. V lost 1 base and J 5 bases, leaving 6 bases between the germline ends. The length of the CDR3 is 12 residues. Germline lookup yields CDR1 SGHRS and CDR2 YFSETQ. The DNA of the CDR3 is TGCGCCAGCAGCTTGAATGAGGAGACCCAGTACTTC. This codes for CASSLNEETQYF.

This chain uses TRBV11-1 with TRBJ2-5; 7 bases are a match to TRBD2. In germline, CDR1 is SGHAT, CDR2 FQDESV (reference sequence). V trimming: 3 bases; J trimming: 6 bases; junction bases outside the gene matches: 10. This CDR3 comprises 15 residues. The CDR3 protein is CASSLGGTGRKTQYF. The CDR3 DNA sequence: TGTGCCAGCAGCTTGGGAGGGACGGGGAGAAAGACCCAGTACTTC.

The chain joins TRBV6-4 to TRBJ2-3; 7 bases map to TRBD2. This CDR3 region has 15 residues. Trimming at V came to 2 bases and at J to 0 bases, leaving 2 bases not matched to a gene. CDR1 is MRHNA and CDR2 is SNTAGT in the germline V gene. The CDR3 DNA sequence: TGTGCCAGCAGTGACCTAGCGGATAGCACAGATACGCAGTATTTT. Protein sequence: CASSDLADSTDTQYF.

Only a few counts were recorded for this clone. The chain couples TRBV2 to TRBJ2-3, with TRBD2 matching over 12 bases. This CDR3 is 15 amino acids long. Germline V lookup: CDR1 SNHLY, CDR2 FYNNEI. V shed 8 bases, J shed 9 bases, and the junction held 12 bases outside the gene matches. The CDR3 DNA sequence: TGTGCCAGCGCGCTAGCGGGGGGGCCGCCGAGGACGCAGTATTTT. Protein: CASALAGGPPRTQYF. Drawing the rest from reference TRBV2 and TRBJ2-3, the complete variable domain is EPEVTQTPSHQVTQMGQEVILRCVPISNHLYFYWYRQILGQKVEFLVSFYNNEISEKSEIFDDQFSVERPDGSNFTLKIRSTKLEDSAMYFCASALAGGPPRTQYFGPGTRLTVL.

The rearrangement joins TRBV18 to TRBJ2-3; possible D gene TRBD1, 5 bases. Germline-derived CDR1 and CDR2 are KGHSH and LQKENI. The V end was cut by 3 bases, the J end by 2 bases, with 15 bases between. This CDR3 spans 16 amino acids. This chain's CDR3 is CASSPIGRAVTDTQYF. The CDR3 region has the DNA TGTGCCAGCTCACCGATTGGCAGGGCCGTCACAGATACGCAGTATTTT.

The chain has TRBV23-1 and TRBJ2-7, with D possibly matching TRBD1 (6 bases). TRBV23-1 is an open reading frame, and its role is uncertain. CDR3 length equals 16 residues. The ends were cut back, 4 bases at V and 0 bases at J, with 16 bases in the middle. CDR3 protein: CASSRQDKDSSYEQYV. Written as DNA, the CDR3 is TGCGCCAGCAGTCGACAGGACAAGGATAGCTCCTACGAGCAGTACGTC.

The J gene is TRBJ2-3, the V gene TRBV9; maybe TRBD2 (5 bases). The germline CDR1 and CDR2 sequences are SGDLS and YYNGEE. V was trimmed by 3 bases and J by 2 bases, leaving 7 bases between them. The CDR3 covers 13 residues. The CDR3: CASSERYTDTQYF. The CDR3 DNA follows: TGTGCCAGCAGCGAGCGGTACACAGATACGCAGTATTTT.

The chain uses TRBV14 and TRBJ1-4; a possible D gene is TRBD1 (5 bases). Germline values: CDR1 SGHDN, CDR2 FVKESK. The V end was cut by 4 bases, the J end by 4 bases, with 16 bases between. This CDR3 comprises 16 residues. CDR3 bases: TGTGCCAGCAGCCGTATTCCGGGACGGAGTAATGAAAAACTGTTTTTT. Protein: CASSRIPGRSNEKLFF.

The V call is TRBV11-2, the J call TRBJ1-5; D is unclear. The germline V gene has CDR1 SGHAT and CDR2 FQNNGV. V was clipped by 0 bases and J by 10 bases, with 10 bases between them. The CDR3 has 13 residues. The CDR3 sequence is CASSLDYVSPQHF. The DNA of the CDR3 is TGTGCCAGCAGCTTAGATTACGTGTCTCCCCAGCATTTT. Complete variable domain (other parts from reference TRBV11-2 and TRBJ1-5): EAGVAQSPRYKIIEKRQSVAFWCNPISGHATLYWYQQILGQGPKLLIQFQNNGVVDDSQLPKDRFSAERLKGVDSTLKIQPAKLEDSAVYLCASSLDYVSPQHFGDGTRLSIL.

V gene TRBV10-3 combines with J gene TRBJ1-1; D unclear. This CDR3 comprises 12 residues. The germline V and J ends were trimmed by 7 bases and 0 bases, with 6 bases remaining between them. The germline V gene encodes CDR1 ENHRY and CDR2 SYGVKD. The CDR3 nucleotides read TGTGCCATCATGGGCGTGAACACTGAAGCTTTCTTT. It yields the protein CAIMGVNTEAFF.

This chain joins TRBV12-5 and TRBJ1-1; D remains ambiguous. Germline V gene sequence: CDR1 LGHNT, CDR2 FRNRAP. There are 12 residues in the CDR3. Trimming pared 8 bases from V and 5 bases from J, leaving 12 bases between. The CDR3 region has the DNA TGTGCTAGTTCTTTGGCGGGGACTGAAGCTTTCTTT. It translates to CASSLAGTEAFF.

The chain carries TRBV7-3 and TRBJ1-1; 8 positions agree with TRBD1. The trim removed 4 bases at V and 5 bases at J, leaving 3 bases unmatched. The CDR3 extends over 13 amino acids. CDR1 and CDR2 (germline): SGHTA, FQGTGA. The CDR3 sequence: CASSWTGYTEAFF. DNA for the CDR3: TGTGCCAGCAGCTGGACAGGGTATACTGAAGCTTTCTTT.

This chain connects TRBV14 to TRBJ2-2, with 9 nucleotides matching TRBD1. Trimming removed 3 bases from V and 2 bases from J; junction bases left unmatched: 10. The CDR3 runs 18 residues. CDR1 and CDR2 from the germline V gene are SGHDN and FVKESK. This CDR3 is CASSQRAGTGFNTGELFF. CDR3 coding DNA: TGTGCCAGCAGCCAGAGAGCCGGGACAGGGTTTAACACCGGGGAGCTGTTTTTT.

The chain couples TRBV27 to TRBJ1-5, with a tentative D call TRBD1 (6 bases). V was clipped by 6 bases and J by 6 bases, with 12 bases between them. Germline-derived CDR1 and CDR2 are MNHEY and SMNVEV (reference sequence). This CDR3 has 13 residues. CDR3 sequence: CASSYREGQPQHF. In DNA, the CDR3 is TGTGCCAGCAGCTACAGGGAAGGTCAGCCCCAGCATTTT.

This chain connects TRBV4-2 to TRBJ1-1; D remains unclear. In germline, CDR1 is LGHNA, CDR2 YNFKEQ. With 5 bases removed from V and 2 bases from J, the gap between germline ends came to 12 bases. The CDR3 is made up of 14 amino acids. The CDR3 nucleotides are TGTGCCAGCAGCTTTCGGGGTTTCAACACTGAAGCTTTCTTT. Protein sequence: CASSFRGFNTEAFF.

This rearrangement joins TRBV6-1 to TRBJ2-2; D not certain. The ends were cut back, 6 bases at V and 3 bases at J, with 11 bases in the middle. CDR1 is MNHNS and CDR2 is SASEGT in the germline V gene. This CDR3 is 14 amino acids long. Here the CDR3 reads CASRGKVDTGELFF. For the CDR3, the DNA is TGTGCCAGCAGAGGGAAAGTCGACACCGGGGAGCTGTTTTTT.